The rows below give T cell receptor beta chains drawn from one sample of a study of cytomegalovirus exposure and HLA in healthy donors. Using immunoSEQ multiplex PCR, the repertoire was profiled, and TCRdb retains in-frame clones only, with some absent. This table holds about 200,000 clones, about four fifths found once. Source material: PBMCs. These receptors were collected from a man in his forties in good health and CMV-seropositive. Both conserved end residues are part of each CDR3. Fields, in order: V gene, J gene, CDR3 protein.

v_call: TRBV7-9; j_call: TRBJ2-1; cdr3_aa: CASSLELVAGGPLNEQFF
v_call: TRBV29-1; j_call: TRBJ2-5; cdr3_aa: CSVDRDTETQYF
v_call: TRBV4-2; j_call: TRBJ2-3; cdr3_aa: CASSQDLGPRLSTDTQYF
v_call: TRBV5-1; j_call: TRBJ2-5; cdr3_aa: CASSLALQGLGETQYF
v_call: TRBV5-4; j_call: TRBJ2-5; cdr3_aa: CASSLTGGGETQYF
v_call: TRBV4-1; j_call: TRBJ1-4; cdr3_aa: CASSQRRDREDEKLFF
v_call: TRBV15; j_call: TRBJ2-1; cdr3_aa: CATSRLAGSSYNEQFF
v_call: TRBV10-3; j_call: TRBJ2-7; cdr3_aa: CAITSGQGYEQYF
v_call: TRBV7-9; j_call: TRBJ1-2; cdr3_aa: CASSLEAGAGGYTF
v_call: TRBV4-2; j_call: TRBJ2-1; cdr3_aa: CASSQERASYNEQFF